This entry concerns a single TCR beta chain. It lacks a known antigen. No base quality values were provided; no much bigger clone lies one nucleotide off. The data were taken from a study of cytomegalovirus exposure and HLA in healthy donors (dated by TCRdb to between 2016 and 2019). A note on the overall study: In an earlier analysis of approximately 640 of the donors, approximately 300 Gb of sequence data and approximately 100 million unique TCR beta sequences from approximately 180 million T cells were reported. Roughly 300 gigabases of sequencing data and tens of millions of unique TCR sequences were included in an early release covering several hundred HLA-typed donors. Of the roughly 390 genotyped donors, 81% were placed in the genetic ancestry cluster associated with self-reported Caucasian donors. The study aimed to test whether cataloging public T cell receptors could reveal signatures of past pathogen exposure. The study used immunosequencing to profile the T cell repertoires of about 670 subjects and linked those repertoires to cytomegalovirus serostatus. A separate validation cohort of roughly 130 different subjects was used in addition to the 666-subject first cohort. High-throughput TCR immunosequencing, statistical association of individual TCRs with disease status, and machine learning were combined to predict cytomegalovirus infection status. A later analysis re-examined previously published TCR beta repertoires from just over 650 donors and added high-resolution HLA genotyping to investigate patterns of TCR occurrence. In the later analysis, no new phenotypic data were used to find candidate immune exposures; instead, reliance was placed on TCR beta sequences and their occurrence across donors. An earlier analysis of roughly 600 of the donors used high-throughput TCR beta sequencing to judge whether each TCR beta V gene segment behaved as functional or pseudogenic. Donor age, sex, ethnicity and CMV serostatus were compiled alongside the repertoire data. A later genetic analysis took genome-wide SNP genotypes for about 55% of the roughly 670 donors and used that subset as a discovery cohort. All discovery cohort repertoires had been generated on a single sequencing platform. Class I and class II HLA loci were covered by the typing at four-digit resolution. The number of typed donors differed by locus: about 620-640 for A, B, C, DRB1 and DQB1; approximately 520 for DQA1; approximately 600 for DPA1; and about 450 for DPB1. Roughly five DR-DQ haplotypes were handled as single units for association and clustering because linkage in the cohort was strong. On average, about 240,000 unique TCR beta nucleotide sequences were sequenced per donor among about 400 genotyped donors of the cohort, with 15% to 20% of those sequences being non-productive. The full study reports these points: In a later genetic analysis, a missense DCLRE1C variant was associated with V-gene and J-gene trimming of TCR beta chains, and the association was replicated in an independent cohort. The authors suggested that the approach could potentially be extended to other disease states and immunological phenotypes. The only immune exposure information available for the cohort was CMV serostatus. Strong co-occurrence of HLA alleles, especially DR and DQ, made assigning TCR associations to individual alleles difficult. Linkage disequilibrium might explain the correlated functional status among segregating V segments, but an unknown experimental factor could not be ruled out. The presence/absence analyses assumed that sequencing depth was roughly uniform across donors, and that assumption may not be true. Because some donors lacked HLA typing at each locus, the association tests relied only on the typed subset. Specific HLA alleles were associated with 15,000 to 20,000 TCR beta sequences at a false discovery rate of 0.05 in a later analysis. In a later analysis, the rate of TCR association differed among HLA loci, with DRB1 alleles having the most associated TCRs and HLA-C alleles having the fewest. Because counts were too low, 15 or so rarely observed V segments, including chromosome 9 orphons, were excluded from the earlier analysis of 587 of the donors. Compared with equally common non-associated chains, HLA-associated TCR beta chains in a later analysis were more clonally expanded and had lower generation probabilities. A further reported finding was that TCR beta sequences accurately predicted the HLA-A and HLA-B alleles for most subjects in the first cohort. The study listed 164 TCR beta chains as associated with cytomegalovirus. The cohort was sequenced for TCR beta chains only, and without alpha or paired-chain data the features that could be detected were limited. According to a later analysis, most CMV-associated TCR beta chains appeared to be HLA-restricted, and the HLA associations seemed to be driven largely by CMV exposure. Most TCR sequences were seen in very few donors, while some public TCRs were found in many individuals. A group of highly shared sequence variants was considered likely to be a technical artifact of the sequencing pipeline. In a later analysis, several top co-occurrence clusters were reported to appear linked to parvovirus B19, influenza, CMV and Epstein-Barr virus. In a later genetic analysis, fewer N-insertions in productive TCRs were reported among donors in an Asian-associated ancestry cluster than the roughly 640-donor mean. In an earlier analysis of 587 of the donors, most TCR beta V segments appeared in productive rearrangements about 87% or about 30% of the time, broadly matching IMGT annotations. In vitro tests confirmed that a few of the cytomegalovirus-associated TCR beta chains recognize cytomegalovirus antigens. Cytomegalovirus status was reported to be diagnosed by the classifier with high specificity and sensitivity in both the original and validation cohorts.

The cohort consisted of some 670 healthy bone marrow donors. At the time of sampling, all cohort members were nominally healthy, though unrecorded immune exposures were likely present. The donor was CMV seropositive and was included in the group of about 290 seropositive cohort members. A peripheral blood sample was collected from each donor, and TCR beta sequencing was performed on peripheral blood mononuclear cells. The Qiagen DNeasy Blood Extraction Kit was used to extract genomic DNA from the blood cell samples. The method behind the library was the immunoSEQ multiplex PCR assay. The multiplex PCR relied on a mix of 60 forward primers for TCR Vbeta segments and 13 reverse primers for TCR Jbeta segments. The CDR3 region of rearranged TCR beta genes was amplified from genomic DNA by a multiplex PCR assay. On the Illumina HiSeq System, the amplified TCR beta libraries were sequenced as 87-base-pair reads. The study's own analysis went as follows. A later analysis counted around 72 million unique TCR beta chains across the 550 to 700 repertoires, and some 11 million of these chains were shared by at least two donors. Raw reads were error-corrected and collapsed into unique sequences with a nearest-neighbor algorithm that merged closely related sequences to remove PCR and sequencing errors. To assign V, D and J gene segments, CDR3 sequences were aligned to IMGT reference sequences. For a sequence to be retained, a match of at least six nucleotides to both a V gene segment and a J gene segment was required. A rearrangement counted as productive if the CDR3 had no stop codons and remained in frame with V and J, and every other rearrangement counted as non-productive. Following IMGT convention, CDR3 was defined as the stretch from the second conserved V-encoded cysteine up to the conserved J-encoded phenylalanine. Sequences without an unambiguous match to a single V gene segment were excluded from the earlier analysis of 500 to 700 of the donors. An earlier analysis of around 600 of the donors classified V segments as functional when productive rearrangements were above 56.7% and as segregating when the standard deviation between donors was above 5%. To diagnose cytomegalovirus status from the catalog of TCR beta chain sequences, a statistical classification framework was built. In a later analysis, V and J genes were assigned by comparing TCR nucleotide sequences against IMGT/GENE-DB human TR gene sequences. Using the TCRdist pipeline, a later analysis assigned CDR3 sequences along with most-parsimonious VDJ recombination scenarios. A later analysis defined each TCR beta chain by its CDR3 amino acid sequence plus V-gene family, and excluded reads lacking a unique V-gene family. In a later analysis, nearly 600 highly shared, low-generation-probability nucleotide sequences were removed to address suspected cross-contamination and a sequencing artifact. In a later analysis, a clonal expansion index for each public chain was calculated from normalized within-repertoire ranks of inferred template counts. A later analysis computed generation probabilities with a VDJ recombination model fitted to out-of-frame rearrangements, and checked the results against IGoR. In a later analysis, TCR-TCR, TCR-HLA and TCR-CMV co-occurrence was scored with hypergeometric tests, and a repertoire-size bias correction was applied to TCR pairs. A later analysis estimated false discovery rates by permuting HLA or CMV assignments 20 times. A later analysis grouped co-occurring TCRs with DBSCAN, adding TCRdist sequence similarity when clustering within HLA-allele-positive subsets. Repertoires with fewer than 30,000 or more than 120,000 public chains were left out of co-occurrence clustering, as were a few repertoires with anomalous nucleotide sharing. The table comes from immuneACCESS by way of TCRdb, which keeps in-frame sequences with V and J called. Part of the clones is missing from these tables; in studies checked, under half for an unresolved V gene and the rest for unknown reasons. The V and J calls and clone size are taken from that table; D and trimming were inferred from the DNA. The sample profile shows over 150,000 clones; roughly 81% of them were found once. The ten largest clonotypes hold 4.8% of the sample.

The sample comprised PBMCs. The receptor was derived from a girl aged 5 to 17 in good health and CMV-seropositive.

CDR3 sequence: CASSLGQGGYTF. The bases are TGTGCCAGCAGCTTGGGACAGGGTGGCTACACCTTC. The chain joins TRBV7-9 to TRBJ1-2, with 9 central nucleotides matching TRBD1. Including the terminal cysteine and phenylalanine, the CDR3 comprises 12 residues. Only the CDR3 portion is preserved as DNA: 36 bases, with reading frame beginning at the first base. Based on the germline V gene (reference sequence), the CDR1 and CDR2 sequences are SEHNR and FQNEAQ. Compared with germline, V lacks 3 bases and J lacks 7 bases; bases without a gene match: 0. The reference TRBV7-9 and TRBJ1-2 proteins fill in what lies around the CDR3, so the full variable domain reads DTGVSQNPRHKITKRGQNVTFRCDPISEHNRLYWYRQTLGQGPEFLTYFQNEAQLEKSRLLSDRFSAERPKGSFSTLEIQRTEQGDSAMYLCASSLGQGGYTFGSGTRLTVV.